Sequencing of this T cell receptor beta chain was carried out in a study of blood T cell repertoires in COVID-19. About the study: Spain, Italy and the United States supplied samples that represented acute and convalescent COVID-19. Sample material is recorded as cDNA or gDNA derived from T cells, B-cell-depleted T cells, or PBMCs.

V was shortened by 5 bases and J by 6 bases, with 13 bases between the two germline ends. Germline CDR1 is GTSNPN and CDR2 is SVGIG (reference sequence). The CDR3 has 12 residues. Original data processing: From reference gene primer amplification, estimates of nucleated cell counts were derived. Profiled with immunoSEQ multiplex PCR; TCRdb holds only in-frame clones, not every one. D and trimming come from the DNA, and the V and J calls and clone size come from that table. The sample has a few hundred thousand clones; around 86% are singletons. Notes on this clone: This same CDR3 is encoded by further DNA sequences in the sample.

The sample taken for sequencing was peripheral blood. The TCR was taken from a man aged 50 or older with active or convalescent COVID-19. The chain combines TRBV30 with TRBJ1-2; D possibly corresponds to TRBD1 (5 bases). CDR3 DNA sequence: TGTGCCTGGTCGCAGGGTTTACATGGCTACACCTTC. Residues: CAWSQGLHGYTF.